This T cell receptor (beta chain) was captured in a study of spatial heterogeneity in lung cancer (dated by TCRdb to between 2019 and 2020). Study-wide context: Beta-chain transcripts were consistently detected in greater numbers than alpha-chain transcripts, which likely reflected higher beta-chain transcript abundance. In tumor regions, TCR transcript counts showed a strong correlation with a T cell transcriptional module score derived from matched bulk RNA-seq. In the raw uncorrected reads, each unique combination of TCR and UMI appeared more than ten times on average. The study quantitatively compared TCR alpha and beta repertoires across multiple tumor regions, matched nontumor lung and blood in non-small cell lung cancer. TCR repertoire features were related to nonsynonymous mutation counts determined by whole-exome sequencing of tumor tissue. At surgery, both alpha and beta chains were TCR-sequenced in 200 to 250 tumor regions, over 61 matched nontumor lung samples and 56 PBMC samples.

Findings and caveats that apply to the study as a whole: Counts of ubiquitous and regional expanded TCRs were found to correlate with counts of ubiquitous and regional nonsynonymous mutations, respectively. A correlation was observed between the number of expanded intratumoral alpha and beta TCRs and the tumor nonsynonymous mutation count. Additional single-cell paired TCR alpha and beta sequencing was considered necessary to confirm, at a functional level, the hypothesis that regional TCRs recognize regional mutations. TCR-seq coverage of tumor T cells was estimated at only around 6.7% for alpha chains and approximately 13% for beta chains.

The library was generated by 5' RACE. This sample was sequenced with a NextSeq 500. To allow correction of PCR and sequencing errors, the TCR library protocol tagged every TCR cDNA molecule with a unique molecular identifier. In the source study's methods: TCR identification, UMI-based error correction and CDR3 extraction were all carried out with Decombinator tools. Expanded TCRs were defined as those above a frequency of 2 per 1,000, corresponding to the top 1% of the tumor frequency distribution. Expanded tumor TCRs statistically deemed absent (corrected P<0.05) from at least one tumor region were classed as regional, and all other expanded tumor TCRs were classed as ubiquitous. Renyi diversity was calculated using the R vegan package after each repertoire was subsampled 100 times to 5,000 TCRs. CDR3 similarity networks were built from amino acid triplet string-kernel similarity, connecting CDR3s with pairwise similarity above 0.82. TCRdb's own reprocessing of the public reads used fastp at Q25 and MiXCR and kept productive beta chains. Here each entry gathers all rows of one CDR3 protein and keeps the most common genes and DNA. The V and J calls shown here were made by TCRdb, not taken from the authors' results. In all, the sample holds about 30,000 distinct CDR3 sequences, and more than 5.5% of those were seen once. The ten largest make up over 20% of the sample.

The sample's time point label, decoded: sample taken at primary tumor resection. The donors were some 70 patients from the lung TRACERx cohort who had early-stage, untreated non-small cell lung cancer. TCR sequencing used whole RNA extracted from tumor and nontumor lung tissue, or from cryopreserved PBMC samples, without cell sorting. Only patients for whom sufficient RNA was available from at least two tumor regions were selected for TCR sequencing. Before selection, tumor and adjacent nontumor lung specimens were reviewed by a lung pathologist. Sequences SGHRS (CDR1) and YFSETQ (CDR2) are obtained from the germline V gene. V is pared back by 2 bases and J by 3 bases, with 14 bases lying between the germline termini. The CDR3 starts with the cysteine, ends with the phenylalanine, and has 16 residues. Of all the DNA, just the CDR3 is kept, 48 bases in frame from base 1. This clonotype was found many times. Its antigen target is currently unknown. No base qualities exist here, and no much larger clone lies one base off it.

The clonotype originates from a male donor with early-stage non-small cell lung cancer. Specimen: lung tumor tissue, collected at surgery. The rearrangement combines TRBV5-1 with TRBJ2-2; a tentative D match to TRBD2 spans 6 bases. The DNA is TGCGCCAGCAGCTTTGGAGGGACCCAACACACCGGGGAGCTGTTTTTT. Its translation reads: CASSFGGTQHTGELFF.